This T cell receptor (beta chain) originates from a study of T cell repertoires in cytomegalovirus infection. Study background: Public TCR beta signatures indicated both CMV infection and matching HLA type.

The sample holds many counts of this clonotype. Its antigen is undetermined. In TCRdb, the reads were re-called with MiXCR into one record per CDR3 protein. The sample records approximately 490,000 distinct CDR3 sequences, approximately 10% being singletons. Germline CDR1 MDHEN, CDR2 SYDVKM. The length of the CDR3 is 14 residues. Between the trimmed V and J ends, which lost 5 bases and 5 bases, there was a span of 15 bases. Study-level points and caveats: Cumulative public TCR beta family frequency identified CMV carriers with the relevant HLA. HLA-C-restricted TCR beta clonotypes specific for CMV led the ex vivo response.

This chain joins TRBV28 and TRBJ2-5; D is unclear. Sequenced input: PBMCs. The sequence derives from a human donor in good health (CMV status not recorded). Some clones in this sample may be carry-over from other donors' samples. The CDR3, as DNA: TGTGCCAGCAGTCCTCAACCGGGCTGGGAGACCCAGTACTTC. Its translation is CASSPQPGWETQYF.